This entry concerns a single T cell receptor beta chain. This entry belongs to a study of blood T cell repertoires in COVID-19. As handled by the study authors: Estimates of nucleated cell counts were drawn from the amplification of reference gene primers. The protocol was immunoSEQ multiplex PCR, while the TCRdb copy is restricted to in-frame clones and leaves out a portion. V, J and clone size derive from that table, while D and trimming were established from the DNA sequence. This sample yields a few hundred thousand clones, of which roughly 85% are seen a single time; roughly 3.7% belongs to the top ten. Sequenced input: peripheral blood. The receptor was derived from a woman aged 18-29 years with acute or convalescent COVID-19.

CDR3 residues: CASSVGSNQPQHF. CDR3 in DNA: TGTGCCAGCAGCGTCGGTAGCAATCAGCCCCAGCATTTT. The chain links TRBV7-3 to TRBJ1-5; D gene unclear. Germline V lookup: CDR1 SGHTA, CDR2 FQGTGA. V was cut by 5 bases and J by 0 bases, with 5 bases left in between. This CDR3 has 13 amino acids.